This is a list of T cell receptor beta chains from one sample in a study of TIL therapy for anti-PD-1-resistant metastatic lung cancer. TCRdb's copy holds only in-frame clones and misses some; the assay was immunoSEQ multiplex PCR. The profile shows approximately 22,000 clones, around 70% of them singletons. Sequenced here: blood, sampled at baseline. These receptor sequences come from a person aged 25 to 85 with non-small cell lung cancer. Each CDR3 is given with its conserved first and last residue. D genes are given only for firm matches. Clone sizes are given selectively: once, few, many, or a class where the clone is expanded.

v_gene,abundance,j_gene,d_gene,CDR3nt,CDR3aa
TRBV18,NA,TRBJ1-2,NA,TGTGCCAGCTCACCGTTCTCCGGACAGAGTTTGGAGGTGGGCTACACCTTC,CASSPFSGQSLEVGYTF
TRBV14,NA,TRBJ2-1,NA,TGTGCCAGCAGCCAAGCTGCACTAGACTACAATGAGCAGTTCTTC,CASSQAALDYNEQFF
TRBV29-1,once,TRBJ1-3,TRBD1,TGCAGCGCCGCTTACAGGGGAGGAAACACCATATATTTT,CSAAYRGGNTIYF
TRBV5-1,NA,TRBJ2-7,TRBD1,TGCGCCAGCAGCGTAAGGACAGGGGGTGTCTACGAGCAGTACTTC,CASSVRTGGVYEQYF
TRBV30,few,TRBJ1-2,NA,TGTGCCTGGAGTTTATATGAAAGGGAGGAAGGCTACACCTTC,CAWSLYEREEGYTF
TRBV5-1,NA,TRBJ2-1,NA,TGCGCCAGCAGCTTGCTGGGGGGATCCCTTTACAATGAGCAGTTCTTC,CASSLLGGSLYNEQFF
TRBV2,NA,TRBJ1-2,NA,TGTGCCAGCAGGTCAACCATATATGGCTACACCTTC,CASRSTIYGYTF
TRBV11-3,once,TRBJ2-3,NA,TGTGCCAGCAGCCCTCATTGGGCAGATACGCAGTATTTT,CASSPHWADTQYF
TRBV14,NA,TRBJ2-3,TRBD2,TGTGCCAGCAGCGCCTATTCGTTAGCGGGGGGGGTCACAGATACGCAGTATTTT,CASSAYSLAGGVTDTQYF
TRBV19,few,TRBJ2-1,TRBD1,TGTGCCAGTAGTCCGACCGGGACAGGGGACTACAATGAGCAGTTCTTC,CASSPTGTGDYNEQFF
TRBV6-1,NA,TRBJ1-1,NA,TGTGCCAGCAGTGAAGACAGTACGAACACTGAAGCTTTCTTT,CASSEDSTNTEAFF
TRBV30,once,TRBJ1-4,NA,TGTGCCTGGAGTGTAGGATTGGGGGCAGTTGATGGTGAAAAACTGTTTTTT,CAWSVGLGAVDGEKLFF
TRBV4-2,few,TRBJ1-3,NA,TGTGCCAGCAGCCAAGCAGGGCTTGGAAACACCATATATTTT,CASSQAGLGNTIYF
TRBV6-6,few,TRBJ1-1,TRBD1,TGTGCCAGCAGCCGTGACAGGGGCACTGAAGCTTTCTTT,CASSRDRGTEAFF
TRBV7-2,NA,TRBJ2-5,NA,TGTGCCAGCAGCTTAAGACCAGGGTACCAAGAGACCCAGTACTTC,CASSLRPGYQETQYF
TRBV7-3,NA,TRBJ1-1,NA,TGTGCCAGCAGCTTAGACGGACAGACGAACACTGAAGCTTTCTTT,CASSLDGQTNTEAFF
TRBV5-1,once,TRBJ2-3,NA,TGCGCCAGCAGCCCCCGGGAGCCAGATACGCAGTATTTT,CASSPREPDTQYF
TRBV10-3,NA,TRBJ1-1,TRBD1,TGTGCCACTAAAGTAAGGACAGGGGATGACACTGAAGCTTTCTTT,CATKVRTGDDTEAFF